This entry lists 19 T cell receptor beta chains sequenced from one sample in a study of Graves' ophthalmopathy and Graves' hyperthyroidism. Using RNA transcripts, the TCR beta CDR3 regions were amplified. Investigators did first-round RT-PCR with HTBI primers, then second-round multiplex PCR. TCRdb re-derived calls from the multiplex PCR reads in MiXCR, one entry per CDR3 protein. The sample lists some 520,000 distinct CDR3 sequences, approximately 15% occurring once. Sequencing was done on a sample of blood. All receptors derive from a woman in her twenties or thirties with Graves' ophthalmopathy.

This clonotype was detected ten times or more. This chain uses TRBV5-6 with TRBJ1-2; tentative D call: TRBD1 (5 bases). V was cut by 3 bases and J by 6 bases, with 15 bases left in between. The germline V gene encodes CDR1 SGHDT and CDR2 YYEEEE. The CDR3 loop spans 14 amino acids. CDR3 residues: CASSWGGIHNGYTF. DNA of the CDR3: TGTGCCAGCAGCTGGGGCGGGATCCATAATGGCTACACCTTC.

The V and J genes are TRBV3-1 and TRBJ1-1; D not resolved. Germline values: CDR1 LGHDT, CDR2 YNNKEL (reference sequence). This CDR3 has 15 amino acids. Trimming shortened V by 2 bases and J by 3 bases, and 13 bases separated the two germline ends. DNA for the CDR3: TGTGCCAGCAGCCAATTTTCGGGGTATCACACTGAAGCTTTCTTT. It translates to CASSQFSGYHTEAFF.

Points on this clonotype: A clone one base away is much larger, so this may be a read error. The V gene is TRBV29-1, the J gene TRBJ2-5; weak D call: TRBD1 (6 bases). The germline V gene encodes CDR1 SQVTM and CDR2 ANQGSEA. The CDR3 is 12 residues long. In DNA, the CDR3 is TGCAGCGTTGAATCCAGGGGTGAGACCAAGTACTTC. This encodes CSVESRGETKYF.

The V and J genes are TRBV5-1 and TRBJ2-7; 9 nucleotides align to TRBD1. Germline CDR1 SGHRS, CDR2 YFSETQ. The length of the CDR3 is 17 residues. The ends lost 3 bases at V and 1 base at J; junction bases unmatched: 11. The CDR3 DNA reads TGCGCCAGCAGCTGGACCGGGACAGGGAGAAGATCCTACGAGCAGTACTTC. Its protein product is CASSWTGTGRRSYEQYF.

This clonotype was seen at least ten times. The J gene is TRBJ2-7, the V gene TRBV12-3 or TRBV12-4, with D unclear. V gave up 0 bases and J gave up 4 bases, with 4 bases separating them. This CDR3 is 12 amino acids long. The CDR3 protein is CASSLAWYEQYF. The DNA of the CDR3 is TGTGCCAGCAGTTTAGCGTGGTACGAGCAGTACTTC.

There are a few counts of this clonotype. The conserved phenylalanine or tryptophan is not found at the CDR3 terminus, so this likely reflects a read error. This sequence joins TRBV6-1 and TRBJ2-7, with 9 bases aligning to TRBD1. V lost 6 bases, J lost 1 base, and 10 bases stayed unmatched. The CDR3 is 16 residues long. The V gene's germline CDR1 is MNHNS and CDR2 SASEGT. CDR3 region: CASRIQPGQGSYEQYL. CDR3 sequence (DNA): TGTGCCAGCAGGATTCAACCGGGACAGGGATCCTACGAGCAGTACCTC.

Ten or more counts support this clonotype. V usage is TRBV29-1 and J usage is TRBJ2-7, with 9 bases identical to TRBD2. J gave up 2 bases and V 5 bases, and 4 bases lay outside the gene matches. This CDR3 is 13 amino acids long. Germline V gene lookup returns CDR1 SQVTM and CDR2 ANQGSEA. For the CDR3, the DNA is TGCAGCGTTTCTAGCGGGACCGCCTACGAGCAGTACTTC. Translation gives CSVSSGTAYEQYF.

This clonotype came up many times. The chain is built from TRBV24-1 and TRBJ1-2; D is possibly TRBD1 (6 bases). The germline V gene encodes CDR1 KGHDR and CDR2 SFDVKD. V gave up 3 bases and J gave up 6 bases, with 16 bases separating them. The CDR3 is 15 residues long. The CDR3 DNA sequence: TGTGCCACCAGTGATATACTGCAGGGGATTGATGGCTACACCTTC. Amino acids: CATSDILQGIDGYTF.

This clonotype appeared many times. V is TRBV6-5 and J is TRBJ2-2, with 13 nucleotides matching TRBD2. V trimming: 2 bases; J trimming: 0 bases; junction bases outside the gene matches: 9. CDR3 size: 20 residues. The V gene's germline CDR1 is MNHEY and CDR2 SVGAGI. This CDR3 is CASSYRPLAGGPANTGELFF. CDR3 sequence (DNA): TGTGCCAGCAGTTACCGCCCACTAGCGGGAGGGCCCGCGAACACCGGGGAGCTGTTTTTT.

The chain recombines TRBV2 with TRBJ2-5; 9 bases agree with TRBD2. V dropped 8 bases and J dropped 5; count of bases not matched to a gene: 9. The CDR3 covers 14 residues. CDR1 and CDR2 from the germline V gene are SNHLY and FYNNEI. The CDR3 here is CASVRDSGRETQYF. The DNA of the CDR3 is TGTGCCAGCGTCCGGGACAGCGGGAGGGAGACCCAGTACTTC.

This clonotype has at least ten counts. The CDR3 DNA reads TGTGCCAGCAGTGAGAACCCTTACGGACAGGGCTACGAGCAGTACTTC. Amino acid sequence: CASSENPYGQGYEQYF. This chain uses TRBV6-1 with TRBJ2-7; the match to TRBD1 covers 8 bases. The germline V gene has CDR1 MNHNS and CDR2 SASEGT. This CDR3 has 16 amino acids. The V segment lost 3 bases and the J segment 3 bases; nucleotides outside the gene matches: 10.

This clonotype was observed many times. This chain links TRBV7-2 with TRBJ2-7; TRBD2 might be the D (7 bases). V was trimmed by 6 bases and J by 6 bases, leaving 12 bases between them. Germline-derived CDR1 and CDR2 are SGHTA and FQGNSA. The CDR3 totals 12 residues. The CDR3 coding sequence is TGTGCCAGCAGTCGAAGGGGGGGCGAGCAGTACTTC. As protein: CASSRRGGEQYF. The full variable domain, with the rest looked up from reference TRBV7-2 and TRBJ2-7, is GAGVSQSPSNKVTEKGKDVELRCDPISGHTALYWYRQSLGQGLEFLIYFQGNSAPDKSGLPSDRFSAERTGGSVSTLTIQRTQQEDSAVYLCASSRRGGEQYFGPGTRLTVT.

This clonotype has at least ten counts. The chain joins TRBV5-6 to TRBJ2-7; 8 positions agree with TRBD1. The V and J ends lost 4 bases and 2 bases, in that order; junction bases with no gene match: 8. Germline CDR1 reads SGHDT; CDR2 reads YYEEEE. The CDR3 is made up of 15 amino acids. Here the CDR3 reads CASSIGQGGTYEQYF. Written as DNA, the CDR3 is TGTGCCAGCAGCATCGGACAGGGAGGAACCTACGAGCAGTACTTC.

This clonotype was found many times. J is TRBJ1-5 and V is TRBV6-2 or TRBV6-3; the D gene is possibly TRBD1 (5 bases). The ends were cut back, 6 bases at V and 7 bases at J, with 19 bases in the middle. The CDR3 is 15 residues long. From germline, CDR1 is MNHEY and CDR2 SVGEGT. CDR3 sequence: CASRPQGYAAQPQHF. Written as DNA, the CDR3 is TGTGCCAGCAGACCGCAGGGATATGCGGCACAGCCCCAGCATTTT.

The chain joins TRBV18 to TRBJ2-7; the D gene is possibly TRBD1 (6 bases). V lost 2 bases and J 1 base, leaving 15 bases between the germline ends. Germline V gene sequence: CDR1 KGHSH, CDR2 LQKENI. CDR3 length equals 16 residues. The CDR3: CASSPKTGFDSYEQYF. Here the CDR3 DNA reads TGTGCCAGCTCACCAAAGACAGGTTTTGATTCCTACGAGCAGTACTTC.

This clonotype was recorded many times. The chain carries TRBV6-5 and TRBJ1-3, with 8 bases fitting TRBD1. Germline CDR1 reads MNHEY; CDR2 reads SVGAGI. Trimming took 6 bases from V and 2 from J; bases not matched to a gene: 3. This CDR3 region has 14 residues. CDR3 bases: TGTGCCAGCAGAACAGGGGGACCTGGAAACACCATATATTTT. This gives the protein CASRTGGPGNTIYF.

The rearrangement uses TRBV12-3 or TRBV12-4 and TRBJ1-2; D might be TRBD1 (5 bases). This CDR3 spans 15 amino acids. The ends were cut back, 5 bases at V and 6 bases at J, with 19 bases in the middle. CDR3 region: CASSPRAGRTNGYTF. The CDR3 nucleotides read TGTGCCAGCAGTCCTCGTGCGGGACGGACTAATGGCTACACCTTC.

This clonotype occurred many times. This chain uses TRBV6-1 with TRBJ1-1; TRBD1 is a possible D gene (6 bases). The CDR3 runs to 13 residues. V lost 6 bases, J lost 0 bases, and 8 bases lay in between. Germline loops: CDR1 MNHNS, CDR2 SASEGT. This CDR3 is CASRDSLNTEAFF. CDR3 bases: TGTGCCAGCAGGGACAGCCTGAACACTGAAGCTTTCTTT.

The chain carries TRBV18 and TRBJ2-6; D assignment may be TRBD1 or TRBD2 (7 bases each). There are 17 residues in the CDR3. Germline CDR1 reads KGHSH; CDR2 reads LQKENI. V was pared by 3 bases and J by 2 bases, with 14 bases between. The CDR3 loop is CASSPRQGGAGANVLTF. DNA of the CDR3: TGTGCCAGCTCACCGAGACAGGGAGGGGCTGGGGCCAACGTCCTGACTTTC.